The next 29 T cell receptor beta chains were all read from a single sample in a study of cytomegalovirus exposure and HLA in healthy donors (dated by TCRdb to the late 2010s). The library was made by the immunoSEQ multiplex PCR assay. The multiplex PCR relied on a mix of 60 forward primers for TCR Vbeta segments and 13 reverse primers for TCR Jbeta segments. The table was pulled from immuneACCESS by TCRdb, which kept in-frame rearrangements only. Such tables lose some clones; where checked, under half of the loss comes from unresolved V genes, and the rest has no known cause. The sample table lists some 130,000 clones, about four fifths of them with a count of one. Together, the top ten hold approximately 4.3% of the sample. Material: PBMCs. These receptors were taken from a man under 40 in good health.

The chain's CDR3 is CASSLGTGLEAFF. The CDR3 nucleotides read TGTGCCAGCAGTTTAGGGACAGGGCTTGAAGCTTTCTTT. The chain recombines TRBV27 with TRBJ1-1; 9 positions match TRBD1. V was pared by 2 bases and J by 7 bases, with 2 bases of the junction left unmatched. CDR1 and CDR2 (germline): MNHEY, SMNVEV (reference sequence). This CDR3 has 13 residues.

The chain uses TRBV6-4 and TRBJ2-2, with TRBD2 as a possible D gene (6 bases). Germline V CDR1 and CDR2: MRHNA, SNTAGT. The CDR3 loop spans 13 amino acids. Trimming took 4 bases from V and 4 from J, leaving 7 bases between them. CDR3 in amino acids: CASSATSTGELFF. The DNA for the CDR3 is TGTGCCAGCAGTGCGACTAGCACCGGGGAGCTGTTTTTT.

This chain connects TRBV27 to TRBJ2-1, with D tentatively TRBD2 (6 bases). The CDR3 runs to 14 residues. Germline V gene lookup returns CDR1 MNHEY and CDR2 SMNVEV (reference sequence). V was clipped by 0 bases and J by 12 bases, with 15 bases between them. The CDR3 sequence is CASSLSSREGLQFF. The CDR3 DNA follows: TGTGCCAGCAGTTTATCGAGTCGCGAGGGACTGCAGTTCTTC.

CDR3 loop: CASSIRSGELFF. The DNA of the CDR3 is TGTGCCAGCTCCATCCGGTCCGGGGAGCTGTTTTTT. The rearrangement joins TRBV5-8 to TRBJ2-2; D gene unclear. Between the trimmed V and J ends, which lost 7 bases and 6 bases, there was a span of 10 bases. This CDR3 has 12 residues. Germline V gene sequence: CDR1 SGHTS, CDR2 YDEGEE.

This chain links TRBV28 with TRBJ1-2, with D possibly matching TRBD1 (6 bases). Per germline, CDR1 MDHEN and CDR2 SYDVKM. Trimming took off 4 bases at V and 7 bases at J, with 13 bases between the two ends. CDR3 size: 13 residues. CDR3 residues: CASSSGGPGGYTF. The CDR3 DNA follows: TGTGCCAGCAGTTCGGGGGGGCCGGGTGGCTACACCTTC.

V usage is TRBV2 and J usage is TRBJ2-6; D is possibly TRBD1 (6 bases). Trimming pared 11 bases from V and 3 bases from J, leaving 23 bases between. Germline CDR1 is SNHLY and CDR2 is FYNNEI. The CDR3 totals 17 residues. CDR3 coding DNA: TGTGCCGGGAAAACCGGGACAAATGTTGGTGGGGCCAACGTCCTGACTTTC. This sequence encodes CAGKTGTNVGGANVLTF.

The gene calls are TRBV10-1 and TRBJ2-1, with 12 bases that match TRBD2. V lost 8 bases, J lost 2 bases, and 7 bases stayed unmatched. The germline CDR1 and CDR2 sequences are WNHNN and SYGVQD (reference sequence). The CDR3 runs to 16 residues. CDR3 in DNA: TGCGCCAGCCAAAAGGGACTAGCGGGCCCCTACAATGAGCAGTTCTTC. As protein: CASQKGLAGPYNEQFF.

The V and J genes are TRBV9 and TRBJ2-3; 8 bases map to TRBD2. The CDR3 length is 14 residues. V gave up 3 bases and J gave up 1 base; unmatched junction bases: 1. Germline CDR1 and CDR2: SGDLS and YYNGEE. In DNA form, the CDR3 reads TGTGCCAGCAGCGCAGCGGGAGGCACAGATACGCAGTATTTT. Protein sequence: CASSAAGGTDTQYF.

The genes are TRBV25-1 and TRBJ2-5; D ambiguous. The J call may be wrong; the DNA end is better matched by TRBJ2-7. The CDR3 consists of 12 residues. CDR1 is MGHDK and CDR2 is SYGVNS in the germline V gene. The CDR3 nucleotides read TGTGCCAGCAGTGAATATTCGCTCGAGCAGTACTTC. Translation: CASSEYSLEQYF.

The V gene is TRBV10-1, the J gene TRBJ2-5, with 9 bases aligning to TRBD2. V was pared by 5 bases and J by 2 bases, with 9 bases of the junction left unmatched. This CDR3 is 16 amino acids long. Germline CDR1 reads WNHNN; CDR2 reads SYGVQD (reference sequence). The CDR3 DNA reads as TGCGCCAGCAGTCCGGGACTAGCACCGGGGCAAGAGACCCAGTACTTC. Protein sequence: CASSPGLAPGQETQYF.

This clone was detected only a few times. V gene TRBV19 combines with J gene TRBJ2-6; D unresolved. V lost 5 bases, J lost 1 base, and 9 bases lay in between. The CDR3 runs to 15 residues. Looked up from germline, CDR1 is LNHDA and CDR2 is SQIVND (reference sequence). The CDR3 region is CASSLRRSGANVLTF. As DNA, the CDR3 is TGTGCCAGTAGTCTGAGGAGATCTGGGGCCAACGTCCTGACTTTC.

The chain couples TRBV5-1 to TRBJ2-7, with 13 bases lining up with TRBD2. The CDR3 covers 15 residues. Germline V gene data show CDR1 as SGHRS and CDR2 as YFSETQ. The junction had 3 bases not matched to a gene; V was cut back by 4 bases and J by 2 bases. The CDR3 DNA sequence: TGCGCCAGCAGCCGGACTAGCGGGAGTCCCTACGAGCAGTACTTC. The encoded protein is CASSRTSGSPYEQYF. Supplemented by reference TRBV5-1 and TRBJ2-7, the full variable domain reads KAGVTQTPRYLIKTRGQQVTLSCSPISGHRSVSWYQQTPGQGLQFLFEYFSETQRNKGNFPGRFSGRQFSNSRSEMNVSTLELGDSALYLCASSRTSGSPYEQYFGPGTRLTVT.

In this sample, this clone turned up once. V and J are TRBV7-9 and TRBJ2-7; D uncertain. The CDR3 spans 14 residues. V was trimmed by 0 bases and J by 3 bases, leaving 9 bases between them. Germline V CDR1 and CDR2: SEHNR, FQNEAQ (reference sequence). The CDR3 spells CASSLAGQVYEQYF. DNA of the CDR3: TGTGCCAGCAGCTTAGCAGGTCAGGTCTACGAGCAGTACTTC.

The chain employs TRBV5-1 and TRBJ2-1, with 7 bases lining up with TRBD1. The CDR3 is 17 residues long. CDR1 SGHRS and CDR2 YFSETQ come from the germline V gene. V lost 0 bases to trimming and J lost 8 bases; unmatched junction nucleotides: 14. This chain's CDR3 is CASSLAATTGLLHEQFF. CDR3 sequence (DNA): TGCGCCAGCAGCTTGGCGGCCACGACAGGGCTGCTGCATGAGCAGTTCTTC.

The chain joins TRBV11-2 to TRBJ2-7, with 7 bases that match TRBD1. Germline CDR1 SGHAT, CDR2 FQNNGV. The CDR3 covers 13 residues. The junction had 4 bases not matched to a gene; V was cut back by 4 bases and J by 4 bases. DNA of the CDR3: TGTGCCAGCAGCTGGGACAGAGTATACGAGCAGTACTTC. It is translated as CASSWDRVYEQYF.

This chain connects TRBV7-2 to TRBJ2-7; no reliable D call. The CDR3 runs 14 residues. V lost 1 base to trimming and J lost 7 bases, with 14 bases between them. CDR1 and CDR2 from the germline V gene are SGHTA and FQGNSA. The CDR3 loop is CASSLVAQTHEQYF. CDR3 bases: TGTGCCAGCAGCTTAGTGGCCCAGACTCATGAGCAGTACTTC.

CDR3 region: CASSPGGSSNEQFF. CDR3 nucleotides: TGTGCCAGCAGCCCAGGGGGGAGTTCAAATGAGCAGTTCTTC. This chain uses TRBV7-2 with TRBJ2-1, with a weak D call TRBD1 (7 bases). Trimming removed 5 bases at V and 7 bases at J, with 15 bases between. This CDR3 has 14 residues. Germline V gives CDR1 SGHTA, CDR2 FQGNSA.

The gene calls are TRBV18 and TRBJ2-2; 12 bases are shared with TRBD2. CDR1 KGHSH and CDR2 LQKENI come from the germline V gene. The CDR3 spans 17 residues. The J segment lost 2 bases and the V segment lost 4 bases, leaving 5 bases of the junction unmatched. The CDR3 sequence is CASSHGTSGYNTGELFF. The DNA of the CDR3 is TGTGCCAGCTCACACGGGACTAGCGGGTATAACACCGGGGAGCTGTTTTTT. Using reference TRBV18 and TRBJ2-2 for the parts outside the CDR3, the full variable domain is NAGVMQNPRHLVRRRGQEARLRCSPMKGHSHVYWYRQLPEEGLKFMVYLQKENIIDESGMPKERFSAEFPKEGPSILRIQQVVRGDSAAYFCASSHGTSGYNTGELFFGEGSRLTVL.

This clone was seen more than once but under ten times. This chain joins TRBV7-9 and TRBJ1-1; maybe TRBD1 (5 bases). The germline CDR1 and CDR2 sequences are SEHNR and FQNEAQ (reference sequence). The CDR3 consists of 15 residues. With 5 bases removed from V and 5 bases from J, the gap between germline ends came to 18 bases. The CDR3 loop is CASSPRGRGFTEAFF. The DNA for the CDR3 is TGTGCCAGCAGCCCCCGGGGGAGGGGATTTACTGAAGCTTTCTTT. The complete variable domain, with remaining parts taken from reference TRBV7-9 and TRBJ1-1, reads DTGVSQNPRHKITKRGQNVTFRCDPISEHNRLYWYRQTLGQGPEFLTYFQNEAQLEKSRLLSDRFSAERPKGSFSTLEIQRTEQGDSAMYLCASSPRGRGFTEAFFGQGTRLTVV.

The chain has TRBV19 and TRBJ2-6, with D hard to call. The germline gives CDR1 LNHDA, CDR2 SQIVND (reference sequence). V gave up 5 bases and J gave up 0 bases, with 11 bases separating them. This CDR3 is built from 16 residues. For the CDR3, the DNA is TGTGCCAGTAGTCCCCTCAGATCCTCTGGGGCCAACGTCCTGACTTTC. Its protein product is CASSPLRSSGANVLTF.

The gene calls are TRBV2 and TRBJ2-1, with D possibly being TRBD1 (5 bases). The CDR3 sequence is 13 residues long. The V gene's germline CDR1 is SNHLY and CDR2 FYNNEI. The V and J ends lost 6 bases and 5 bases respectively, with 11 bases between them. The CDR3 nucleotides are TGTGCCAGCAGCTTGGACATACACAATGAGCAGTTCTTC. Its translation: CASSLDIHNEQFF.

The V gene is TRBV18, the J gene TRBJ2-7; tentative D call: TRBD2 (6 bases). V was shortened by 1 base and J by 9 bases, with 13 bases between the two germline ends. Germline CDR1 reads KGHSH; CDR2 reads LQKENI. This CDR3 spans 13 amino acids. In DNA form, the CDR3 reads TGTGCCAGCTCACCACGCAGACTAGAGGTGCAGTACTTC. It yields the protein CASSPRRLEVQYF.

This clone was seen a handful of times. This same CDR3 is encoded by further DNA sequences in the sample. The rearrangement links TRBV28 to TRBJ2-3; TRBD1 aligns across 7 bases. V was pared by 1 base and J by 5 bases, with 0 bases of the junction left unmatched. There are 13 residues in the CDR3. The germline gives CDR1 MDHEN, CDR2 SYDVKM. CDR3 sequence reads: CASSLSGGDTQYF. CDR3 coding DNA: TGTGCCAGCAGTTTATCAGGGGGAGATACGCAGTATTTT.

About this clone itself: Since no conserved phenylalanine or tryptophan closes the CDR3, a read error is the likely cause. The chain recombines TRBV2 with TRBJ2-7; 11 bases fit TRBD1. Germline assignment: CDR1 SNHLY and CDR2 FYNNEI. The CDR3 consists of 14 residues. Trimming cost V 6 bases and J 4 bases; bases outside gene matches: 5. CDR3: CASRGTGGGYEQYL. The CDR3 nucleotides are TGTGCCAGCAGAGGGACAGGGGGAGGGTACGAGCAGTACCTC.

A single count supports this clone. The chain couples TRBV7-3 to TRBJ2-1; 12 bases fit TRBD2. After removal of 5 bases from V and 9 bases from J, the junction contained 23 bases not matched to a gene. Germline loops: CDR1 SGHTA, CDR2 FQGTGA. CDR3 length: 20 residues. The CDR3 protein is CASSPRDLQLLAGGPVEQFF. CDR3 DNA: TGTGCCAGCAGCCCTCGAGACCTCCAGCTCCTAGCGGGAGGGCCGGTTGAGCAGTTCTTC.

This clone was observed a few times. The junction departs from germline at one end; a sequencing error may be responsible. This chain links TRBV5-1 with TRBJ2-1; no clear D gene. This CDR3 is built from 15 residues. Germline V gene sequence: CDR1 SGHRS, CDR2 YFSETQ. The CDR3 here is CASSLGSLDYNEQFF. CDR3 nucleotides: TGCGCCAGCAGTTTGGGTTCCCTAGACTACAATGAGCAGTTCTTC.

The chain employs TRBV4-1 and TRBJ2-7; possibly TRBD2 for D (6 bases). The V end was cut by 2 bases, the J end by 3 bases, with 17 bases between. CDR3 length equals 16 residues. Germline V CDR1 and CDR2: MGHRA, YSYEKL. The CDR3 nucleotides read TGCGCCAGCAGCCAACCCCGGGCCCGGGGGTTCTACGAGCAGTACTTC. It translates to CASSQPRARGFYEQYF.

This chain uses TRBV28 with TRBJ2-2; a possible D gene is TRBD2 (5 bases). Per the germline V gene, CDR1 is MDHEN and CDR2 is SYDVKM. The CDR3 extends over 15 amino acids. V lost 2 bases, J lost 5 bases, and 12 bases lay in between. CDR3 nucleotide sequence: TGTGCCAGCAGTTTACAGACGGGGTGGACCGGGGAGCTGTTTTTT. Protein product: CASSLQTGWTGELFF.

CDR3 DNA: TGTGCCAGCAGCGTAGAAGCTAGCGGGAGCAACTACGAGCAGTACTTC. Protein sequence: CASSVEASGSNYEQYF. The chain joins TRBV9 to TRBJ2-7; 10 bases are shared with TRBD2. The germline CDR1 and CDR2 sequences are SGDLS and YYNGEE. The CDR3 length is 16 residues. The V and J ends lost 0 bases and 3 bases, in that order; junction bases with no gene match: 6.